The 10 T cell receptor beta chains in this list originate from one sample, sequenced in a study of shared clonotypes between healthy human individuals. Clones were read by immunoSEQ multiplex PCR, and TCRdb kept only the in-frame ones, dropping some. The table includes some 1 million clones, more than 60% detected once. The sequenced material came from memory CD4+ T cells sorted from blood. Subset given: CD45RA-negative fraction. The origin of the receptors is a man in his late teens or twenties in good health.

This rearrangement joins TRBV27 to TRBJ2-7; possible D gene TRBD1, 6 bases. CDR3 length equals 13 residues. From germline, CDR1 is MNHEY and CDR2 SMNVEV (reference sequence). The V gene lost 9 bases and the J gene lost 0 bases, with 12 bases spanning the gap. As DNA, the CDR3 is TGTGCCAGTTTTGACAGGACCTCCTACGAGCAGTACTTC. It specifies CASFDRTSYEQYF.

This clone was counted a single time. The V and J genes are TRBV28 and TRBJ1-5; D is unclear. The CDR3 runs 12 residues. Per the germline V gene, CDR1 is MDHEN and CDR2 is SYDVKM. Between the trimmed V and J ends, which lost 4 bases and 11 bases, there was a span of 12 bases. The CDR3 coding sequence is TGTGCCAGCAGTTCCCCTCTTGGGACCCAGCATTTT. Its protein product is CASSSPLGTQHF.

This clone has only a few counts. The chain is built from TRBV5-1 and TRBJ1-6; 10 nucleotides agree with TRBD1. Trimming at V came to 4 bases and at J to 0 bases, leaving 7 bases not matched to a gene. The V gene's germline CDR1 is SGHRS and CDR2 YFSETQ. The CDR3 sequence is 18 residues long. For the CDR3, the DNA is TGCGCCAGCAGCGTGGGGGGACAGGGGAGCTCCTATAATTCACCCCTCCACTTT. Translated, it gives CASSVGGQGSSYNSPLHF.

Concerning this clone: Just one base apart from a much larger clone, this may be a read error. The chain carries TRBV5-4 and TRBJ1-1; the match to TRBD1 covers 7 bases. The CDR3 totals 15 residues. Unmatched junction bases numbered 3, after V lost 0 bases and J lost 1 base. Per germline, CDR1 SGHNT and CDR2 YYREEE (reference sequence). CDR3: CASSLAPGGNTEAFF. As DNA, the CDR3 is TGTGCCAGCAGCTTGGCCCCAGGGGGGAACACTGAAGCTTTCTTT.

The chain links TRBV28 to TRBJ2-6; a possible D gene is TRBD2 (6 bases). The CDR3 length is 17 residues. Trimming shortened V by 2 bases and J by 1 base, and 12 bases separated the two germline ends. The germline V gene has CDR1 MDHEN and CDR2 SYDVKM. As DNA, the CDR3 is TGTGCCAGCAGTTTAACCCCGGGGAGGTCTGGGGCCAACGTCCTGACTTTC. This codes for CASSLTPGRSGANVLTF.

This clone was seen a handful of times. Other DNA sequences in the same sample also yield this CDR3. The genes are TRBV18 and TRBJ1-4, with TRBD1 matching 7 bases. J gave up 8 bases and V 2 bases, and 5 bases lay outside the gene matches. CDR1 and CDR2 (germline): KGHSH, LQKENI. This CDR3 has 14 residues. In DNA form, the CDR3 reads TGTGCCAGCTCACCAGGACAGGCGGGCGAAAAACTGTTTTTT. This sequence encodes CASSPGQAGEKLFF. The variable domain in full, with the rest retrieved from reference TRBV18 and TRBJ1-4, is NAGVMQNPRHLVRRRGQEARLRCSPMKGHSHVYWYRQLPEEGLKFMVYLQKENIIDESGMPKERFSAEFPKEGPSILRIQQVVRGDSAAYFCASSPGQAGEKLFFGSGTQLSVL.

The table lists this clone with a few counts. The identical CDR3 is also encoded by other nucleotide sequences in the sample. The chain carries TRBV19 and TRBJ2-3; D not certain. This CDR3 is built from 14 residues. Deletions cut 3 bases from V and 2 bases from J, with 9 bases between. CDR1 LNHDA and CDR2 SQIVND come from the germline V gene (reference sequence). The CDR3: CASSMDRLTDTQYF. CDR3 coding DNA: TGTGCCAGTAGTATGGACCGACTCACAGATACGCAGTATTTT.

In its sample, this clone was seen a few times. The chain employs TRBV5-4 and TRBJ1-1, with 9 bases aligning to TRBD1. Looked up from germline, CDR1 is SGHNT and CDR2 is YYREEE (reference sequence). The length of the CDR3 is 15 residues. With V trimmed by 4 bases and J by 3 bases, 7 bases remained unmatched. The CDR3 is CASSPGTGRDTEAFF. In DNA, the CDR3 is TGTGCCAGCAGCCCCGGGACAGGGCGGGACACTGAAGCTTTCTTT.

The chain employs TRBV10-2 and TRBJ2-3, with D perhaps TRBD1 (5 bases). The CDR3 runs to 12 residues. Between the trimmed V and J ends, which lost 5 bases and 6 bases, there was a span of 9 bases. Germline lookup yields CDR1 WSHSY and CDR2 SAAADI. The CDR3 loop reads CASSLRGDTQYF. In DNA, the CDR3 is TGCGCCAGCAGTCTTAGGGGTGATACGCAGTATTTT.

The table lists this clone with a count of one. The chain recombines TRBV28 with TRBJ2-2, with a tentative D call TRBD1 (6 bases). The CDR3 loop spans 15 amino acids. V was pared by 2 bases and J by 3 bases, with 10 bases between. Germline loops: CDR1 MDHEN, CDR2 SYDVKM. The chain's CDR3 is CASSLPGADTGELFF. The CDR3 DNA follows: TGTGCCAGCAGTTTACCAGGGGCTGACACCGGGGAGCTGTTTTTT. Combining the CDR3 with reference TRBV28 and TRBJ2-2 gives the whole variable domain DVKVTQSSRYLVKRTGEKVFLECVQDMDHENMFWYRQDPGLGLRLIYFSYDVKMKEKGDIPEGYSVSREKKERFSLILESASTNQTSMYLCASSLPGADTGELFFGEGSRLTVL.